The clone carrying this T cell receptor (beta chain) has just a few counts. Antigen unknown. 13 Jbeta primers and 60 Vbeta primers were used for the PCR. Sequencing used immunoSEQ multiplex PCR; TCRdb keeps in-frame clones, though not all of them. The repertoire includes about 180,000 clones, around four fifths of them detected once, and roughly 2% sits in the top ten. The data stem from a study of cytomegalovirus exposure and HLA in healthy donors. Study in general: Of several hundred genotyped donors, roughly 81% grouped in the Caucasian-associated ancestry cluster. Overall study findings and caveats: Later analysis suggested most CMV-associated TCR beta chains were HLA-restricted. Relative to the approximately 670-donor mean, N-insertions were reportedly fewer in an Asian-associated ancestry cluster in a later analysis.

Sequencing was carried out using PBMCs. The TCR comes from a woman in her thirties in good health and CMV-seronegative.

The CDR3 protein is CASSIPAGLQETQYF. CDR3 DNA sequence: TGTGCCAGCAGCATCCCAGCGGGCCTCCAAGAGACCCAGTACTTC. The chain is built from TRBV7-9 and TRBJ2-5; D possibly corresponds to TRBD2 (6 bases). V dropped 5 bases and J dropped 1 base, with 14 bases sitting between them. The CDR3 is made up of 15 amino acids. Germline values: CDR1 SEHNR, CDR2 FQNEAQ (reference sequence).